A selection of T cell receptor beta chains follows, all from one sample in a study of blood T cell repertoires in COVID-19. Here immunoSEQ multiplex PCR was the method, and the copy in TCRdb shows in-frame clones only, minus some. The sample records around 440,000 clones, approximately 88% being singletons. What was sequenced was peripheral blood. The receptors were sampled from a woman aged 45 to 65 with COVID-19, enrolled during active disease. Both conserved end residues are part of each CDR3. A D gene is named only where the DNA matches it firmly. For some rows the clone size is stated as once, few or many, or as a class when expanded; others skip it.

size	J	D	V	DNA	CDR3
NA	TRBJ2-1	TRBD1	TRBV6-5	TGTGCCAGCAGTTTCTCGGGACAGGGAAAAAATGAGCAGTTCTTC	CASSFSGQGKNEQFF
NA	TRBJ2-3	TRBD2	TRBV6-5	TGTGCCAGCAGTTACCGGGGGGGTCTCACAGATACGCAGTATTTT	CASSYRGGLTDTQYF
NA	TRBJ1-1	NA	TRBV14	TGTGCCAGCAGCCAAGACTTGAACACTGAAGCTTTCTTT	CASSQDLNTEAFF
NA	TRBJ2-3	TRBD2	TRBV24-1	TGTGCCACCAGTGATTTAGGGCGGGGGGGCACAGATACGCAGTATTTT	CATSDLGRGGTDTQYF
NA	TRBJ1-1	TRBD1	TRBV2	TGTGCCAGCCGCCCCCCGGGACAGGAGAACACTGAAGCTTTCTTT	CASRPPGQENTEAFF
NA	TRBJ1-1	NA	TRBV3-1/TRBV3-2	TGTGCCAGCAGCCTAGTTCATGCCGGGAGAGCTTTCTTT	CASSLVHAGRAFF
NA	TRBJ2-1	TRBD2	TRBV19	TGTGCCAGTAGTATGGGGGGGGGCAATGAGCAGTTCTTC	CASSMGGGNEQFF
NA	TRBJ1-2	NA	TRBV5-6	TGTGCCAGCACCCTACAGGGTATCTATGGCTACACCTTC	CASTLQGIYGYTF
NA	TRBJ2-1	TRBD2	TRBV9	TGTGCCAGCAGCGAGACTAGCGGGGGACTTTACAATGAGCAGTTCTTC	CASSETSGGLYNEQFF
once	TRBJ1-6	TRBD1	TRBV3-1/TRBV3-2	TGTGCCAGCAGCACACGGGGACAGGGCGGATCACCCCTCCACTTT	CASSTRGQGGSPLHF
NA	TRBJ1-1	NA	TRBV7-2	TGTGCCAGCAGCTTAGGAAGGGGAGGGGTGACTGAAGCTTTCTTT	CASSLGRGGVTEAFF
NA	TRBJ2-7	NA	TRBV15	TGTGCCACCAGCAGAGATCCCTCTGGCGGCTCCTACGAGCAGTACTTC	CATSRDPSGGSYEQYF
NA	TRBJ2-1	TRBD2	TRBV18	TGTGCCAGCTCACCTCCGGGGGGGCCCTCCTACAATGAGCAGTTCTTC	CASSPPGGPSYNEQFF
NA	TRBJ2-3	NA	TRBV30	TGTGCCTGGAGTCGAAGCCCAGGAGATACGCAGTATTTT	CAWSRSPGDTQYF
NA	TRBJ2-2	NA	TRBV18	TGTGCCAGCTCGGCGTCGTGGGGGGCGAACACCGGGGAGCTGTTTTTT	CASSASWGANTGELFF
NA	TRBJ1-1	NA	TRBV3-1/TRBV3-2	TGTGCCAGCAGCCAAACAGGGGAAGCTTTCTTT	CASSQTGEAFF
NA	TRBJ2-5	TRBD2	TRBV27	TGTGCCAGTCGCGGGGGGGCAGGGGGCCAAGAGACCCAGTACTTC	CASRGGAGGQETQYF